This TCR beta chain was found in a study of blood T cell repertoires in COVID-19. About the research overall: PBMCs, B-cell-depleted T cells, or T cells provided the cDNA or gDNA that made up the material.

Original processing methods: Reference gene primer amplification gave estimated nucleated cell counts. The data were produced by immunoSEQ multiplex PCR, yet TCRdb's version contains in-frame clones alone and is incomplete. V and J calls plus clone size are reproduced from that table; the DNA served to infer D and trimming. The table has almost 300,000 clones, approximately 86% seen once. V dropped 4 bases and J dropped 8 bases, with 12 bases sitting between them. The germline gives CDR1 SGDLS, CDR2 YYNGEE. The CDR3 consists of 12 residues. Material: peripheral blood. V is TRBV9 and J is TRBJ1-2; TRBD1 might be the D (5 bases). This sequence was found in a man aged 65-85 years with acute or convalescent COVID-19. CDR3 sequence: CASSTGTVGYTF. The CDR3 coding sequence is TGTGCCAGCAGCACAGGAACCGTGGGCTACACCTTC.